One and the same sample provided the 14 T cell receptor beta chains below, sequenced in a study of beta chain features in type 1 diabetes. Expressed TCRB transcripts were sequenced because the entire RNA isolate underwent reverse transcription. Some clones are missing from TCRdb's copy, which holds only in-frame ones; the method was immunoSEQ multiplex PCR. The sample lists around 250,000 clones, around 68% occurring once. The material sequenced was naive CD4+ T cells from blood. These receptors originate from a man between 25 and 39 years old in good health.

The chain has TRBV30 and TRBJ1-5; D remains ambiguous. Germline-derived CDR1 and CDR2 are GTSNPN and SVGIG (reference sequence). CDR3 length: 12 amino acids. Trimming took 7 bases from V and 3 from J, leaving 10 bases between them. The CDR3 DNA sequence: TGTGCCTATGACACATACAATCAGCCCCAGCATTTT. Its protein is CAYDTYNQPQHF.

This clone was counted once. The chain carries TRBV30 and TRBJ2-5; either TRBD1 or TRBD2 may supply D (5 bases each). The CDR3 consists of 13 residues. CDR1 GTSNPN and CDR2 SVGIG come from the germline V gene (reference sequence). Trimming pared 0 bases from V and 2 bases from J, leaving 7 bases between. CDR3 DNA sequence: TGTGCCTGGAGTGTGGGGACGCAAGAGACCCAGTACTTC. Protein: CAWSVGTQETQYF.

The chain joins TRBV9 to TRBJ2-2; D might be TRBD1 (6 bases). Germline loops: CDR1 SGDLS, CDR2 YYNGEE. The CDR3 is 15 amino acids. V was cut by 3 bases and J by 1 base, with 10 bases left in between. CDR3 protein: CASSATGLNTGELFF. The CDR3 region has the DNA TGTGCCAGCAGCGCTACAGGGTTGAACACCGGGGAGCTGTTTTTT. The variable domain in full, completed from reference TRBV9 and TRBJ2-2, reads DSGVTQTPKHLITATGQRVTLRCSPRSGDLSVYWYQQSLDQGLQFLIQYYNGEERAKGNILERFSAQQFPDLHSELNLSSLELGDSALYFCASSATGLNTGELFFGEGSRLTVL.

V is TRBV5-6 and J is TRBJ2-7, with a possible D match to TRBD1 (6 bases). The CDR3 loop spans 14 amino acids. Germline V gene lookup returns CDR1 SGHDT and CDR2 YYEEEE. The germline V and J ends were trimmed by 4 bases and 3 bases, with 14 bases remaining between them. The CDR3 is CASSLSGQLYEQYF. The CDR3 DNA is TGTGCCAGCAGCCTGTCCGGACAGCTCTACGAGCAGTACTTC.

The table lists this clone with a few counts. This sequence joins TRBV30 and TRBJ2-3, with D perhaps TRBD2 (5 bases). The CDR3 is made up of 15 amino acids. V dropped 2 bases and J dropped 0 bases, with 12 bases sitting between them. In germline, CDR1 is GTSNPN, CDR2 SVGIG (reference sequence). CDR3 protein: CAWSPGGDSTDTQYF. CDR3 sequence (DNA): TGTGCCTGGAGTCCTGGAGGCGATAGCACAGATACGCAGTATTTT.

This clone appeared a few times. The V gene is TRBV11-2, the J gene TRBJ2-3; 9 bases are a match to TRBD2. Germline V lookup: CDR1 SGHAT, CDR2 FQNNGV. CDR3 size: 15 residues. V lost 7 bases to trimming and J lost 3 bases; unmatched junction nucleotides: 8. CDR3 region: CASTGGLAGTDTQYF. CDR3 coding DNA: TGTGCCAGCACCGGGGGACTAGCTGGGACAGATACGCAGTATTTT.

The chain couples TRBV7-2 to TRBJ2-3; a possible D gene is TRBD2 (6 bases). The CDR3 contains 12 residues. Per the germline V gene, CDR1 is SGHTA and CDR2 is FQGNSA. Deletions cut 1 base from V and 8 bases from J, with 7 bases between. In DNA form, the CDR3 reads TGTGCCAGCAGCTTAGTCGGGGGTACGCAGTATTTT. Protein product: CASSLVGGTQYF.

This clone appeared a few times. The chain employs TRBV11-2 and TRBJ1-2, with D unresolved. CDR1 SGHAT and CDR2 FQNNGV come from the germline V gene. The CDR3 covers 15 residues. Trimming shortened V by 0 bases and J by 0 bases, and 8 bases separated the two germline ends. CDR3 region: CASSLDGGPNYGYTF. The CDR3 nucleotides are TGTGCCAGCAGCTTAGATGGCGGCCCTAACTATGGCTACACCTTC.

The chain is built from TRBV30 and TRBJ2-6, with 8 bases aligning to TRBD1. Looked up from germline, CDR1 is GTSNPN and CDR2 is SVGIG (reference sequence). The CDR3 sequence is 16 residues long. V was clipped by 4 bases and J by 2 bases; unmatched bases: 7. CDR3 nucleotide sequence: TGTGCCTGGAACCTCCTGACAGGGGCTGGGGCCAACGTCCTGACTTTC. As protein: CAWNLLTGAGANVLTF.

The sample holds a few counts of this clone. The chain carries TRBV30 and TRBJ2-7; no reliable D call. Per the germline V gene, CDR1 is GTSNPN and CDR2 is SVGIG (reference sequence). The CDR3 is 13 residues long. V lost 2 bases and J lost 9, with 17 bases in between. The CDR3 nucleotides read TGTGCCTGGAGTTCAGTCCGGCGAGTCGGGCAGTACTTC. It yields the protein CAWSSVRRVGQYF.

CDR3 nucleotides: TGTGCCAGCAGCCAAGGACTAGCGGGACCTCCTTGGGATGAGCAGTTCTTC. It yields the protein CASSQGLAGPPWDEQFF. This rearrangement joins TRBV14 to TRBJ2-1; 11 bases line up with TRBD2. Germline V gene lookup returns CDR1 SGHDN and CDR2 FVKESK. V lost 1 base, J lost 8 bases, and 10 bases stayed unmatched. This CDR3 contains 17 residues.

The chain's CDR3 is CAWKLGPGVNTEAFF. CDR3 coding DNA: TGTGCCTGGAAATTAGGACCAGGGGTGAACACTGAAGCTTTCTTT. The chain joins TRBV30 to TRBJ1-1, with D possibly TRBD1 on 6 matching bases. Germline lookup yields CDR1 GTSNPN and CDR2 SVGIG (reference sequence). V lost 4 bases, J lost 0 bases, and 15 bases lay in between. The CDR3 is 15 residues long.

V usage is TRBV29-1 and J usage is TRBJ1-5; D is possibly TRBD1 (5 bases). The CDR3 runs 13 residues. The germline V gene has CDR1 SQVTM and CDR2 ANQGSEA. V lost 3 bases and J 7 bases, leaving 13 bases between the germline ends. The CDR3 spells CSVEGGGDQPQHF. The CDR3 DNA reads as TGCAGCGTTGAGGGTGGGGGGGACCAGCCCCAGCATTTT.

V gene TRBV28 combines with J gene TRBJ2-5; 8 bases map to TRBD1. Germline V gene sequence: CDR1 MDHEN, CDR2 SYDVKM. After removal of 5 bases from V and 2 bases from J, the junction contained 10 bases not matched to a gene. The CDR3 totals 16 residues. The CDR3 sequence: CASSGSGTGIQETQYF. DNA of the CDR3: TGTGCCAGCAGTGGATCCGGGACAGGTATTCAAGAGACCCAGTACTTC.